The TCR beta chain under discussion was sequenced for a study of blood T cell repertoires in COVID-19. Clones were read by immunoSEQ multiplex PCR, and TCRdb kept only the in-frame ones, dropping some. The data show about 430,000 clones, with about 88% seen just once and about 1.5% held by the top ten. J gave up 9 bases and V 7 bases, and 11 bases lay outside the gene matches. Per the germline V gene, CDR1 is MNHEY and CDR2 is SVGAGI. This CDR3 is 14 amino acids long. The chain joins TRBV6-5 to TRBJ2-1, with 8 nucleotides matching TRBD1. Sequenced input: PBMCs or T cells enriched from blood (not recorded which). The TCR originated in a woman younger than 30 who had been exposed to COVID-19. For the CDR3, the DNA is TGTGCCAGCATCTCTCAGGGGGCGGTTGGTGAGCAGTTCTTC. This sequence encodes CASISQGAVGEQFF.